The 20 T cell receptor beta chains presented below share a single source sample, sequenced in a study of T cells after yellow fever vaccination (dated by TCRdb to between 2018 and 2021). Libraries came from 5' RACE. The instrument was an Illumina HiSeq 2500. TCRdb's own reprocessing of the public reads used fastp at Q25 and MiXCR and kept productive beta chains. Each CDR3 protein gets just one entry, which takes the most common genes and DNA from the rows behind it. The table for this sample lists 600,000 to 750,000 distinct CDR3 sequences; about 12% of them were counted only once. About 15% of the sample is held by the ten biggest clonotypes. The treatment or condition label corresponds to: live attenuated yellow fever vaccine strain. The sequencing used PBMCs, collected on the day of the yellow fever booster vaccination. These receptors came from a man aged 25 to 45 who received the YFV17D yellow fever vaccine.

This clonotype has just a few counts. The J gene is TRBJ1-2, the V gene TRBV6-1; D gene ambiguous. The CDR3 contains 13 residues. CDR1 and CDR2 (germline): MNHNS, SASEGT. The V end lost 6 bases, the J end lost 2 bases, and 10 bases lay between the germline ends. The CDR3 protein is CASRRGRNYGYTF. The CDR3 DNA is TGTGCCAGCAGGAGAGGGAGGAACTATGGCTACACCTTC.

The chain recombines TRBV7-2 with TRBJ1-2, with D perhaps matching TRBD1 (6 bases). The CDR3 sequence is 17 residues long. V shed 2 bases and J shed 2 bases, with 18 bases lying between them. CDR1 and CDR2 from the germline V gene are SGHTA and FQGNSA. The CDR3 here is CASSLRPPDRSNYGYTF. As DNA, the CDR3 is TGTGCCAGCAGCTTAAGGCCCCCTGACAGGTCGAACTATGGCTACACCTTC. The full variable domain, in which reference TRBV7-2 and TRBJ1-2 provide the parts outside the CDR3, is GAGVSQSPSNKVTEKGKDVELRCDPISGHTALYWYRQSLGQGLEFLIYFQGNSAPDKSGLPSDRFSAERTGGSVSTLTIQRTQQEDSAVYLCASSLRPPDRSNYGYTFGSGTRLTVV.

This clonotype was seen a few times. This chain joins TRBV2 and TRBJ2-4; unclear D gene. This CDR3 is 14 amino acids long. Trimming cost V 1 base and J 0 bases, with 4 bases left between them. The V gene's germline CDR1 is SNHLY and CDR2 FYNNEI. The CDR3 coding sequence is TGTGCCAGCAGTGAAGACGGAGCCAAAAACATTCAGTACTTC. Amino acid sequence: CASSEDGAKNIQYF. Drawing the rest from reference TRBV2 and TRBJ2-4, the complete variable domain is EPEVTQTPSHQVTQMGQEVILRCVPISNHLYFYWYRQILGQKVEFLVSFYNNEISEKSEIFDDQFSVERPDGSNFTLKIRSTKLEDSAMYFCASSEDGAKNIQYFGAGTRLSVL.

This clonotype was observed a few times. The chain links TRBV5-6 to TRBJ2-7, with 7 bases that match TRBD1. Germline V gene data show CDR1 as SGHDT and CDR2 as YYEEEE. The CDR3 extends over 14 amino acids. The ends lost 2 bases at V and 5 bases at J; junction bases unmatched: 7. The CDR3 reads CASSLRGGGHEQYF. For the CDR3, the DNA is TGTGCCAGCAGCTTAAGAGGGGGCGGGCACGAGCAGTACTTC.

The chain couples TRBV6-5 to TRBJ2-1, with TRBD2 identical over 10 bases. Germline values: CDR1 MNHEY, CDR2 SVGAGI. With V trimmed by 0 bases and J by 8 bases, 10 bases remained unmatched. This CDR3 is built from 17 residues. The CDR3 here is CASSYSKFSSGSYEQFF. The CDR3 DNA reads as TGTGCCAGCAGTTACTCGAAATTCTCTAGCGGGAGCTATGAGCAGTTCTTC.

Only a few counts were recorded for this clonotype. The V gene is TRBV10-1, the J gene TRBJ2-2; no reliable D call. Trimming shortened V by 5 bases and J by 5 bases, and 15 bases separated the two germline ends. The CDR3 runs to 15 residues. Looked up from germline, CDR1 is WNHNN and CDR2 is SYGVQD (reference sequence). The CDR3 DNA is TGCGCCAGCAGTCCGAGAGGTGTCGGTACCGGGGAGCTGTTTTTT. Amino acids: CASSPRGVGTGELFF.

This rearrangement joins TRBV5-1 to TRBJ1-1, with no clear D. V was pared by 0 bases and J by 3 bases, with 6 bases between. CDR3 size: 13 residues. CDR1 is SGHRS, CDR2 YFSETQ, per germline. The CDR3 bases are TGCGCCAGCAGCTTGGACGGATACACTGAAGCTTTCTTT. Protein product: CASSLDGYTEAFF.

Worth noting for this clonotype: An end of the junction does not agree with germline; a read error may underlie this. V usage is TRBV20-1 and J usage is TRBJ1-2; maybe TRBD1 (5 bases). The CDR3 length is 11 residues. Germline V gene data show CDR1 as DFQATT and CDR2 as SNEGSKA (reference sequence). The CDR3: CSARAGLQNRF. The CDR3 DNA reads TGCAGTGCTAGAGCAGGCCTGCAAAACAGGTTC.

As to this clonotype: A much larger clone lies a single base off, so this may be a read error. The chain links TRBV6-5 to TRBJ2-5; perhaps TRBD2 as D (5 bases). The CDR3 runs 13 residues. Germline loops: CDR1 MNHEY, CDR2 SVGAGI. This chain's CDR3 is CPSSYSGRETQYF. The CDR3 DNA reads TGTCCCAGCAGTTACTCGGGGAGAGAGACCCAGTACTTC.

This chain uses TRBV5-4 with TRBJ1-4, with D possibly being TRBD1 (6 bases). Trimming pared 4 bases from V and 8 bases from J, leaving 21 bases between. Germline V gene lookup returns CDR1 SGHNT and CDR2 YYREEE (reference sequence). This CDR3 comprises 16 residues. The CDR3 nucleotides are TGTGCCAGCAGCGTAGCTCCTCGGGGGCTGGTCGAAAAACTGTTTTTT. Residues: CASSVAPRGLVEKLFF.

This clonotype turned up a few times. The chain couples TRBV5-1 to TRBJ2-3; TRBD1 or TRBD2 may be the D gene (5 bases each). Germline CDR1 and CDR2: SGHRS and YFSETQ. This CDR3 region has 13 residues. Trimming removed 2 bases from V and 6 bases from J, with 10 bases in between. DNA of the CDR3: TGCGCCAGCAGCTTAGGGGAGCGGGATACGCAGTATTTT. Protein sequence: CASSLGERDTQYF.

This clonotype showed up many times. This rearrangement joins TRBV9 to TRBJ2-4, with 8 positions matching TRBD2. The germline CDR1 and CDR2 sequences are SGDLS and YYNGEE. V gave up 0 bases and J gave up 6 bases; unmatched junction bases: 2. This CDR3 region has 14 residues. Written as DNA, the CDR3 is TGTGCCAGCAGCGTAGCGGGAGGGAGAAACATTCAGTACTTC. Its protein is CASSVAGGRNIQYF.

This clonotype has just a few counts. The V gene is TRBV7-2, the J gene TRBJ2-7, with 7 bases aligning to TRBD2. The germline CDR1 and CDR2 sequences are SGHTA and FQGNSA. The CDR3 spans 15 residues. Trimming removed 4 bases from V and 6 bases from J; junction bases left unmatched: 12. CDR3 nucleotides: TGTGCCAGCAGCTCTCACAGGATTATAGCGGGCGAGCAGTACTTC. It codes for CASSSHRIIAGEQYF.

V is TRBV5-1 and J is TRBJ2-7; TRBD2 is a possible D gene (6 bases). V gave up 2 bases and J gave up 4 bases, with 16 bases separating them. Looked up from germline, CDR1 is SGHRS and CDR2 is YFSETQ. The CDR3 totals 15 residues. Here the CDR3 DNA reads TGCGCCAGCAGCTTTACCGATTCGGGGGAATACGAGCAGTACTTC. Protein product: CASSFTDSGEYEQYF.

This clonotype was counted a few times. The chain uses TRBV29-1 and TRBJ1-1, with 8 nucleotides matching TRBD1. The CDR3 is 12 residues long. V lost 7 bases to trimming and J lost 6 bases; unmatched junction nucleotides: 7. Germline-derived CDR1 and CDR2 are SQVTM and ANQGSEA. CDR3: CSGKGQAAEAFF. The CDR3 region has the DNA TGCAGCGGGAAGGGACAGGCCGCTGAAGCTTTCTTT.

This clonotype was picked up a small number of times. V usage is TRBV12-3 or TRBV12-4 and J usage is TRBJ1-6; no clear D. This CDR3 spans 15 amino acids. The V gene lost 6 bases and the J gene lost 8 bases, with 17 bases spanning the gap. CDR3 bases: TGTGCCAGCAGAGGGCCGACCGGCGTTGATTCACCCCTCCACTTT. It specifies CASRGPTGVDSPLHF.

This clonotype was counted only a few times. The CDR3 sequence is CASSLYGRNEFF. The CDR3 nucleotides read TGTGCCAGCAGTTTATACGGCAGAAATGAGTTCTTC. The genes are TRBV28 and TRBJ2-1; D not certain. The V gene lost 1 base and the J gene lost 14 bases, with 12 bases spanning the gap. Germline V gives CDR1 MDHEN, CDR2 SYDVKM. The CDR3 totals 12 residues.

The chain carries TRBV14 and TRBJ2-5, with D possibly called TRBD1 or TRBD2 (5 bases each). V gave up 0 bases and J gave up 2 bases, with 22 bases separating them. The CDR3 runs 19 residues. The germline CDR1 and CDR2 sequences are SGHDN and FVKESK. The CDR3 nucleotides are TGTGCCAGCAGCCAAGATCGATGGGGGAGTGAGGTGGGACAAGAGACCCAGTACTTC. This codes for CASSQDRWGSEVGQETQYF.

This clonotype has a count of ten or more. V gene TRBV29-1 combines with J gene TRBJ2-4; TRBD1 matches 9 bases. J was trimmed by 6 bases and V by 6 bases; bases with no gene match: 18. The germline V gene has CDR1 SQVTM and CDR2 ANQGSEA. The CDR3 is 17 amino acids. In DNA, the CDR3 is TGCAGCGTGGTCTACAGGGGGCGCCGGCCCTGGAGAAACATTCAGTACTTC. This encodes CSVVYRGRRPWRNIQYF.

J is TRBJ2-1 and V is TRBV4-3; 9 nucleotides align to TRBD2. Per germline, CDR1 LGHNA and CDR2 YSLEER. CDR3 length: 16 residues. V lost 4 bases and J lost 6; bases outside the gene matches: 10. In DNA, the CDR3 is TGCGCCAGCAGCCTCACGAGATGGCGGGAGGGCAATGAGCAGTTCTTC. It is translated as CASSLTRWREGNEQFF.